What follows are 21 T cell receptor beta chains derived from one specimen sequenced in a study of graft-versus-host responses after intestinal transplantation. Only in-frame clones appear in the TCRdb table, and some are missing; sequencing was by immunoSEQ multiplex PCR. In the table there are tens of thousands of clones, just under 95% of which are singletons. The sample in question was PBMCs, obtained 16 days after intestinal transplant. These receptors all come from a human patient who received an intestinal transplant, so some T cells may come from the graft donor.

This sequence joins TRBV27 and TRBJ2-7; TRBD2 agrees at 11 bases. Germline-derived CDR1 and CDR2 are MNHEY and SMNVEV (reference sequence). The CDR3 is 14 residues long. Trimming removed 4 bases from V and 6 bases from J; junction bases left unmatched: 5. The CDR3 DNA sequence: TGTGCCAGCAGTTGGCTAGCGGGAGGAGGCGAGCAGTACTTC. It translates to CASSWLAGGGEQYF.

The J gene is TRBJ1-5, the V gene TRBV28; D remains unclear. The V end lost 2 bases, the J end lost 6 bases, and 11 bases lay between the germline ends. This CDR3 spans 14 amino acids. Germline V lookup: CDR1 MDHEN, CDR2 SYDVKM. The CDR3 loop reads CASSLQSRVQPQHF. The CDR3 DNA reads TGTGCCAGCAGTTTACAGTCACGGGTTCAGCCCCAGCATTTT.

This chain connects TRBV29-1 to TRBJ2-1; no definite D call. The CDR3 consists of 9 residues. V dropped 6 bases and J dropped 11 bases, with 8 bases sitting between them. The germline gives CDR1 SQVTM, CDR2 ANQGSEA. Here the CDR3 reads CSVDGQQFF. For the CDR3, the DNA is TGCAGCGTCGACGGACAGCAGTTCTTC.

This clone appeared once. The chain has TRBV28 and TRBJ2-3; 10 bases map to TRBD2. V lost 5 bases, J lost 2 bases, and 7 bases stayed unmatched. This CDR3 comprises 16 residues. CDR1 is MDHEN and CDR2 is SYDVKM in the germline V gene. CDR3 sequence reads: CASSTIGTSVTDTQYF. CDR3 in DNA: TGTGCCAGCAGTACCATTGGGACTAGCGTCACAGATACGCAGTATTTT.

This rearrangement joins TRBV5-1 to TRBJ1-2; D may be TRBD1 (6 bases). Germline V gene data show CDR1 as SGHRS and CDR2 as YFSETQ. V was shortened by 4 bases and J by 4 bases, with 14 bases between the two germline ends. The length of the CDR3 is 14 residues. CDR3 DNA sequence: TGCGCCAGCAGCCAACAAACACAGGGCTATGGCTACACCTTC. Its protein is CASSQQTQGYGYTF.

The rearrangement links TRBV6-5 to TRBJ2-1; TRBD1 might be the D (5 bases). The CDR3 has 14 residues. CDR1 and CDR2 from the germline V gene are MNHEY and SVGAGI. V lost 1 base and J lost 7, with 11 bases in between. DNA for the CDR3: TGTGCCAGCAGTTACTTGCAGGGTCGGAATGAGCAGTTCTTC. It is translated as CASSYLQGRNEQFF.

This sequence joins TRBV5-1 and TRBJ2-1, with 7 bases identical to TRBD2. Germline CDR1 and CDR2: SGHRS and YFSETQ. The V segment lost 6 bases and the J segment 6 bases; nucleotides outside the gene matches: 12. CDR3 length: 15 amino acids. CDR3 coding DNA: TGCGCCAGCACCTCGGGAGGTGGTAGCGGCAATGAGCAGTTCTTC. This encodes CASTSGGGSGNEQFF.

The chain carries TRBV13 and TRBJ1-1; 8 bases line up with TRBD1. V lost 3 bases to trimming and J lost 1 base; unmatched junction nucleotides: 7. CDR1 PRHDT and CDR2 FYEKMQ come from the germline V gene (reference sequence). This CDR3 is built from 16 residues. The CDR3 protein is CASSFRTGTANTEAFF. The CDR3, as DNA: TGTGCCAGCAGCTTTAGGACAGGGACGGCGAACACTGAAGCTTTCTTT. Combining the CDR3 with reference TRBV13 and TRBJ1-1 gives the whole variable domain AAGVIQSPRHLIKEKRETATLKCYPIPRHDTVYWYQQGPGQDPQFLISFYEKMQSDKGSIPDRFSAQQFSDYHSELNMSSLELGDSALYFCASSFRTGTANTEAFFGQGTRLTVV.

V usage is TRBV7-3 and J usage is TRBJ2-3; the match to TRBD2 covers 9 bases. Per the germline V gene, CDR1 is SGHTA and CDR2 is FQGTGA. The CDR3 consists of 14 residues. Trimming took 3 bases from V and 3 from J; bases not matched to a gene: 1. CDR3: CASSLTSGTDTQYF. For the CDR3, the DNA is TGTGCCAGCAGCTTGACTAGCGGAACAGATACGCAGTATTTT.

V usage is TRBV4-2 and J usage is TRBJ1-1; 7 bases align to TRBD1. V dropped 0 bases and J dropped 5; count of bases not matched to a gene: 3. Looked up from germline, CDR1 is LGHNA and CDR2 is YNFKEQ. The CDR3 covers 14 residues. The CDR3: CASSQELTGTEAFF. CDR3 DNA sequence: TGTGCCAGCAGCCAAGAACTGACAGGGACTGAAGCTTTCTTT.

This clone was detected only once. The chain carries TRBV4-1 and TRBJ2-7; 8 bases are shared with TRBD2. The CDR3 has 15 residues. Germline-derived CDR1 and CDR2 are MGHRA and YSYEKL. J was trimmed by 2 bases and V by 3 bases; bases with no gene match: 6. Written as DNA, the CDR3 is TGCGCCAGCAGCCACGGGGCTAGCGGGCCCTACGAGCAGTACTTC. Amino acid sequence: CASSHGASGPYEQYF.

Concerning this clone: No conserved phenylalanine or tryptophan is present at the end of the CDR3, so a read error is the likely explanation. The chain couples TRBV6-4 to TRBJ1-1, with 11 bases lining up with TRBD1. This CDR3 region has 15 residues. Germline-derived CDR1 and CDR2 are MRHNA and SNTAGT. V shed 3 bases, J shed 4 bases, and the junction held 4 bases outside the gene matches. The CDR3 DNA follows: TGTGCCAGCAGTGAATCCGGGACAGGGGGCACTGAAGCTTTCGTT. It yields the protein CASSESGTGGTEAFV.

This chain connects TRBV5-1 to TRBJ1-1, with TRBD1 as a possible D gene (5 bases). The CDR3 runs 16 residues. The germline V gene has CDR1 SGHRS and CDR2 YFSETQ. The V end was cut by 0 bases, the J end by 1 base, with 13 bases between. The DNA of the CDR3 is TGCGCCAGCAGCTTGGCCCGATCCCAGGGGAACACTGAAGCTTTCTTT. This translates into CASSLARSQGNTEAFF.

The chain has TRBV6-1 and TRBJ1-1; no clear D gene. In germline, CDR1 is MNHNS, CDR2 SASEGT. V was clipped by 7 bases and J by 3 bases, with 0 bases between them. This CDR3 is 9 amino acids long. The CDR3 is CASNTEAFF. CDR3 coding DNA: TGTGCCAGCAACACTGAAGCTTTCTTT.

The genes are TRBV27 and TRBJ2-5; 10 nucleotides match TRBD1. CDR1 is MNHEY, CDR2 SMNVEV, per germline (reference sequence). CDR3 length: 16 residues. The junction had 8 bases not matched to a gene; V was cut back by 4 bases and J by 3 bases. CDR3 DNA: TGTGCCAGCAGTTCGATCATCGGGACAGGGGAAGAGACCCAGTACTTC. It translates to CASSSIIGTGEETQYF.

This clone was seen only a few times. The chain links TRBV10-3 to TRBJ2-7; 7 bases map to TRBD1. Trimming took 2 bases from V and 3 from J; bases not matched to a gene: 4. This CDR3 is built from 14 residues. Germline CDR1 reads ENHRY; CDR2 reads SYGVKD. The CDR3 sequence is CAISEAGGGYEQYF. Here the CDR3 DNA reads TGTGCCATCAGTGAGGCAGGGGGTGGCTACGAGCAGTACTTC.

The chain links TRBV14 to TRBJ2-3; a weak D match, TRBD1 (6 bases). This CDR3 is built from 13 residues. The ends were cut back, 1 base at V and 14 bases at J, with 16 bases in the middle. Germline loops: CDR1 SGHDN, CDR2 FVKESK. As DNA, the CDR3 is TGTGCCAGCAGCCAAGGGGAAAGGACCAGGGGGTATTTT. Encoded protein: CASSQGERTRGYF.

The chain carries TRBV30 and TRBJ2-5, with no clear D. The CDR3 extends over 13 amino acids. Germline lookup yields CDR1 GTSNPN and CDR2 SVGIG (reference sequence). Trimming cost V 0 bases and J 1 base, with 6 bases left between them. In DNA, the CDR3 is TGTGCCTGGAGTGTAAACATCCAAGAGACCCAGTACTTC. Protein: CAWSVNIQETQYF.

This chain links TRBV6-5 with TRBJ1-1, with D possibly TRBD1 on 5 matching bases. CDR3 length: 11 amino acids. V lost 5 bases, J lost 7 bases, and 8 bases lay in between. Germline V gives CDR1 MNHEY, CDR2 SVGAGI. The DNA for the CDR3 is TGTGCCAGCAGTCGGGGGAATGAAGCTTTCTTT. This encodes CASSRGNEAFF.

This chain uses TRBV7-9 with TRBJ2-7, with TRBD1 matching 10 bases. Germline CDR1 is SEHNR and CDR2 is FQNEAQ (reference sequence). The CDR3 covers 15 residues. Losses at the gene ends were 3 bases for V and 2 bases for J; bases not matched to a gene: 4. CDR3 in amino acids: CASSFMTGGTYEQYF. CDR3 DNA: TGTGCCAGCAGCTTCATGACAGGGGGCACCTACGAGCAGTACTTC.

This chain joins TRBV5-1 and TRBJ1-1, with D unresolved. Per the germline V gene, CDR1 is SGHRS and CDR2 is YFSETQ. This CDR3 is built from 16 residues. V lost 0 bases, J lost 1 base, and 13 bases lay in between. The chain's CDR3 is CASSLGSAVGNTEAFF. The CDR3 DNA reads TGCGCCAGCAGCTTGGGGTCCGCGGTGGGGAACACTGAAGCTTTCTTT.